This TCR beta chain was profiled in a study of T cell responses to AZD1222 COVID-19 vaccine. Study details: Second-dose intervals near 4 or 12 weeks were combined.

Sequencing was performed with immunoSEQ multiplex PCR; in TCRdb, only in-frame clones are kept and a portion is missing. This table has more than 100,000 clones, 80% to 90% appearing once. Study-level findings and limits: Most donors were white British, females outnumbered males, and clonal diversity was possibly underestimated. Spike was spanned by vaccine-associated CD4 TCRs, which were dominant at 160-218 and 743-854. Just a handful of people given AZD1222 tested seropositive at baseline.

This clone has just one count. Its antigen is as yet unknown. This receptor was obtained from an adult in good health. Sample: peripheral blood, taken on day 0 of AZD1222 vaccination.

The CDR3 loop reads CASSRDRVLPYEQYF. The CDR3 DNA reads as TGTGCCAGCAGTCGGGACAGGGTGCTACCCTACGAGCAGTACTTC. The rearrangement uses TRBV7-2 and TRBJ2-7; the match to TRBD1 covers 9 bases. CDR3 length equals 15 residues. Germline V gives CDR1 SGHTA, CDR2 FQGNSA. J lost 2 bases, V lost 6 bases, and 8 bases had no gene match.